These T cell receptor beta chains were read from a single sample in a study of blood T cell repertoires in COVID-19. Some clones are missing from TCRdb's copy, which holds only in-frame ones; the method was immunoSEQ multiplex PCR. The data contain 50,000 to 75,000 clones, 85% to 90% of them seen just once; the ten biggest clones take up less than 1.5%. Material: peripheral blood. The source of these receptors is a man aged 60-69 years with acute or convalescent COVID-19. The CDR3 runs from the conserved cysteine through the conserved F or W. D genes are given only for firm matches. Clone size appears in some rows only: once, few, many, or a class for an expanded clone.

V	size	D	J	DNA	CDR3
TRBV11-2	.	TRBD1	TRBJ1-1	TGTGCCAGCAGCTTAAGGTCCAGGGGGCGAGAGAACACTGAAGCTTTCTTT	CASSLRSRGRENTEAFF
TRBV29-1	.	TRBD2	TRBJ2-5	TGCACCATGAGCGGGGGAGAAGAGACCCAGTACTTC	CTMSGGEETQYF
TRBV11-2	.	.	TRBJ1-1	TGTGCCAGCAGCCTGAACAGAGAAGCTTTCTTT	CASSLNREAFF
TRBV5-1	.	.	TRBJ1-1	TGCGCCAGCAGCTTGGCCGGTGGTGTCGTAAACACTGAAGCTTTCTTT	CASSLAGGVVNTEAFF
TRBV7-2	.	.	TRBJ2-1	TGTGCCAGCAGCTTAAATTCGGCGGGGAGCTCCTACAATGAGCAGTTCTTC	CASSLNSAGSSYNEQFF
TRBV28	.	.	TRBJ2-7	TGTGCCAGCACCCTACTTCGCGGTAGCTGGGAGCAGTACTTC	CASTLLRGSWEQYF
TRBV7-8	.	TRBD1	TRBJ1-1	TGTGCCAGCAGCGTAAGACAGGGATCTGAAGCTTTCTTT	CASSVRQGSEAFF
TRBV5-1	few	TRBD1	TRBJ2-7	TGCGCCAGCAGCTTTAGCCAGGGGGCTGGCGAGCAGTACTTC	CASSFSQGAGEQYF
TRBV19	.	.	TRBJ2-3	TGTGCCAGTAGTACTCCCCAAAGGGGGAGACTGCAGAATACGCAGTATTTT	CASSTPQRGRLQNTQYF
TRBV19	.	TRBD1	TRBJ2-1	TGTGCCAGCACCACGCTTAGACAGGGGGCCAATGAGCAGTTCTTC	CASTTLRQGANEQFF
TRBV7-8	.	.	TRBJ1-6	TGTGCCAGCAGGCTGGCAGGGGTCGGCCCCCTCCACTTT	CASRLAGVGPLHF
TRBV3-1/TRBV3-2	.	.	TRBJ1-4	TGTGCCAGCAGCCCTTTCCGGGGCGGGGGAGAAAAACTGTTTTTT	CASSPFRGGGEKLFF
TRBV5-1	.	.	TRBJ1-1	TGCGCCAGCAGCCCCGGCCAGGGAGCTTTCTTT	CASSPGQGAFF
TRBV7-2	.	TRBD1	TRBJ1-3	TGTGCCAGCAGCCCCCGGGACAGGTTATCTGGAAACACCATATATTTT	CASSPRDRLSGNTIYF
TRBV6-5	.	TRBD1	TRBJ1-5	TGTGCCAGCAGGGGGGACAGTAATCAGCCCCAGCATTTT	CASRGDSNQPQHF
TRBV3-1/TRBV3-2	once	.	TRBJ2-3	TGTGCCAGCAGCCAAGAATTCCGATTGGGGCAGGGGATAGCAGATACGCAGTATTTT	CASSQEFRLGQGIADTQYF
TRBV13	.	.	TRBJ2-1	TGTGCCAGCAGCGTTCGGGACTCGTACAATGAGCAGTTCTTC	CASSVRDSYNEQFF
TRBV21-1	once	.	TRBJ2-5	TGTGCCAGCAGCAAAGTTCGGGGGGGGAAGGAGACCCAGTACTTC	CASSKVRGGKETQYF
TRBV6-5	.	.	TRBJ2-1	TGTGCCAGCAGTTACTCATTGGAGACCTACAATGAGCAGTTCTTC	CASSYSLETYNEQFF
TRBV5-1	.	.	TRBJ1-1	TGCGCCAGCAGCCCGGCCGGACAGACAAACACTGAAGCTTTCTTT	CASSPAGQTNTEAFF
TRBV6-5	once	.	TRBJ1-2	TGTGCCAGCAGGGGGCCTGGCTACACCTTC	CASRGPGYTF
TRBV6-1	.	.	TRBJ1-4	TGTGCCAGCAGTGAACTGGGGGGACGTGGGGAACTGTTTTTT	CASSELGGRGELFF
TRBV5-4	few	TRBD1	TRBJ1-6	TGTGCCAGCAGCTTGGGAGGACAGGGAGATTCACCCCTCCACTTT	CASSLGGQGDSPLHF
TRBV6-1	few	.	TRBJ1-2	TGTGCCAGCAGTGAAGCCCAGGGGTCAAACTATGGCTACACCTTC	CASSEAQGSNYGYTF
TRBV5-1	few	.	TRBJ1-3	TGCGCCAGCAGCTTGGCGCTCCGAGACTCTGGAAACACCATATATTTT	CASSLALRDSGNTIYF
TRBV9	.	TRBD1	TRBJ2-7	TGTGCCAGCAGCGGCCCCGGGACAGGGGTTGGCGAGCAGTACTTC	CASSGPGTGVGEQYF
TRBV30	.	.	TRBJ1-1	TGTGCCTCGCAACAGGGAAGCGCTGAAGCTTTCTTT	CASQQGSAEAFF
TRBV6-5	.	TRBD1	TRBJ1-1	TGTGCCAGCATGGGACAGGGAACTTACACTGAAGCTTTCTTT	CASMGQGTYTEAFF
TRBV7-6	.	.	TRBJ2-7	TGTGCCAGCAGCTTACGGCAGGGATTTTCCGAGCAGTACTTC	CASSLRQGFSEQYF
TRBV4-1	.	TRBD1	TRBJ1-2	TGCGCCAGCAGCGCGGCCGGACAGGGGGCCTATGGCTACACCTTC	CASSAAGQGAYGYTF
TRBV9	.	.	TRBJ1-3	TGTGCCAGCAGCGGCAGGGGAATTGACGGAAACACCATATATTTT	CASSGRGIDGNTIYF
TRBV19	.	TRBD1	TRBJ1-1	TGTGCCAGTAGTAGGACAGGGGTAATGGGCACTGAAGCTTTCTTT	CASSRTGVMGTEAFF
TRBV3-1/TRBV3-2	.	.	TRBJ1-2	TGTGCCAGCAGCCACAGGGGCCCCAGTGATGGCTACACCTTC	CASSHRGPSDGYTF
TRBV5-6	.	.	TRBJ1-1	TGTGCCAGCAGCTTGAGGAGGTCTGAAGCTTTCTTT	CASSLRRSEAFF
TRBV5-1	.	TRBD1	TRBJ1-6	TGCGCCAGCAGCTGGGATACGGGACAGCTAAATTCACCCCTCCACTTT	CASSWDTGQLNSPLHF
TRBV4-2	.	TRBD1	TRBJ2-1	TGTGCCAGCAGCTCTCGACAGGGGGACCACAATGAGCAGTTCTTC	CASSSRQGDHNEQFF